This passage covers 23 T cell receptor beta chains from one sample sequenced in a study of CD8+ T cells in alopecia areata. The treatment here: oral pan-JAK inhibitor, 5-10 mg twice daily. It was cDNA, reverse transcribed from extracted RNA, that served as the sequencing template. TCRdb keeps only in-frame clones here, not all; method: immunoSEQ multiplex PCR. The sample lists about 140,000 clones; about 88% were seen once. The sample here was CD8+ T cells sorted from blood, taken at week 4, from a patient treated with tofacitinib. The source of these receptors is a human donor with alopecia areata.

This chain uses TRBV27 with TRBJ1-1, with 9 bases that match TRBD1. CDR3 length: 16 amino acids. Germline CDR1 MNHEY, CDR2 SMNVEV (reference sequence). Trimming took 6 bases from V and 0 from J; bases not matched to a gene: 8. The CDR3 DNA follows: TGTGCCAGCAGACCTGGGACAGGGCTCCTGAACACTGAAGCTTTCTTT. This gives the protein CASRPGTGLLNTEAFF.

The V call is TRBV23-1, the J call TRBJ1-5; D gene ambiguous. TRBV23-1 is an open reading frame whose function is uncertain. The ends were cut back, 0 bases at V and 5 bases at J, with 11 bases in the middle. The CDR3 totals 15 residues. CDR3 coding DNA: TGCGCCAGCAGTCAATCAATAGGGAGCTATCAGCCCCAGCATTTT. As protein: CASSQSIGSYQPQHF.

The V and J genes are TRBV27 and TRBJ2-1; no reliable D call. The CDR3 has 14 amino acids. In germline, CDR1 is MNHEY, CDR2 SMNVEV (reference sequence). V lost 5 bases, J lost 1 base, and 9 bases lay in between. CDR3 in amino acids: CASSLPGSYNEQFF. The CDR3 region has the DNA TGTGCCAGCAGTCTCCCCGGTTCCTACAATGAGCAGTTCTTC.

The rearrangement joins TRBV7-9 to TRBJ1-1, with D possibly TRBD1 on 5 matching bases. Per the germline V gene, CDR1 is SEHNR and CDR2 is FQNEAQ (reference sequence). The CDR3 totals 14 residues. V lost 5 bases, J lost 4 bases, and 14 bases lay in between. CDR3 sequence reads: CASSPQEWVTEAFF. The DNA of the CDR3 is TGTGCCAGCAGCCCACAGGAGTGGGTCACTGAAGCTTTCTTT.

The rearrangement links TRBV7-8 to TRBJ2-3; 10 positions agree with TRBD2. Germline assignment: CDR1 SGHVS and CDR2 FQNEAQ. This CDR3 has 16 amino acids. V lost 0 bases and J lost 6; bases outside the gene matches: 6. The CDR3: CASSLAASGGGDTQYF. In DNA form, the CDR3 reads TGTGCCAGCAGCTTAGCCGCTAGCGGGGGTGGGGATACGCAGTATTTT.

This clone was found a few times. V usage is TRBV5-1 and J usage is TRBJ2-6; 8 nucleotides align to TRBD1. Per germline, CDR1 SGHRS and CDR2 YFSETQ. The CDR3 is made up of 19 amino acids. Trimming took 3 bases from V and 2 from J; bases not matched to a gene: 13. In nucleotides, the CDR3 is TGCGCCAGCAGCTCGACCCCCGGGACAGGTCCCCCTGGGGCCAACGTCCTGACTTTC. It yields the protein CASSSTPGTGPPGANVLTF.

The V call is TRBV19, the J call TRBJ2-7, with D perhaps TRBD1 (6 bases). Germline CDR1 LNHDA, CDR2 SQIVND (reference sequence). Trimming stripped 3 bases from V and 1 base from J, with 7 bases between. This CDR3 is built from 13 residues. Here the CDR3 DNA reads TGTGCCAGTAGTATGGGACATTCCTACGAGCAGTACTTC. This gives the protein CASSMGHSYEQYF. Variable domain in full (rest from reference TRBV19 and TRBJ2-7): DGGITQSPKYLFRKEGQNVTLSCEQNLNHDAMYWYRQDPGQGLRLIYYSQIVNDFQKGDIAEGYSVSREKKESFPLTVTSAQKNPTAFYLCASSMGHSYEQYFGPGTRLTVT.

The CDR3 spells CASSQEPGGSNQPQHF. The CDR3 region has the DNA TGCGCCAGCAGCCAAGAACCCGGTGGGAGCAATCAGCCCCAGCATTTT. The chain links TRBV4-1 to TRBJ1-5, with D uncertain. The CDR3 loop spans 16 amino acids. Germline lookup yields CDR1 MGHRA and CDR2 YSYEKL. V was cut by 0 bases and J by 1 base, with 10 bases left in between.

This sequence joins TRBV11-2 and TRBJ1-4; D uncertain. The CDR3 sequence is 13 residues long. CDR1 and CDR2 from the germline V gene are SGHAT and FQNNGV. V lost 3 bases, J lost 7 bases, and 9 bases lay in between. This chain's CDR3 is CASSFGDGEKLFF. In DNA form, the CDR3 reads TGTGCCAGCAGCTTCGGAGATGGTGAAAAACTGTTTTTT.

V gene TRBV6-5 combines with J gene TRBJ2-1, with unresolved D. The germline V and J ends were trimmed by 3 bases and 9 bases, with 15 bases remaining between them. The CDR3 length is 14 residues. Germline values: CDR1 MNHEY, CDR2 SVGAGI. CDR3 amino acids: CASSYRVEPSEQFF. CDR3 nucleotides: TGTGCCAGCAGTTATCGTGTAGAACCGAGTGAGCAGTTCTTC.

This chain uses TRBV27 with TRBJ1-1, with no clear D. Trimming took off 5 bases at V and 7 bases at J, with 14 bases between the two ends. The CDR3 runs 13 residues. The germline V gene has CDR1 MNHEY and CDR2 SMNVEV (reference sequence). This CDR3 reads CASSLGSTIEAFF. CDR3 DNA sequence: TGTGCCAGCAGTCTCGGGTCAACAATTGAAGCTTTCTTT.

This rearrangement joins TRBV2 to TRBJ1-5, with unresolved D. Germline V gene sequence: CDR1 SNHLY, CDR2 FYNNEI. The CDR3 extends over 13 amino acids. Trimming left V 3 bases short and J 3 bases short, with 6 bases between. CDR3 loop: CASSDGINQPQHF. CDR3 nucleotide sequence: TGTGCCAGCAGTGACGGGATCAATCAGCCCCAGCATTTT.

The rearrangement joins TRBV2 to TRBJ2-3; D perhaps matches TRBD2 (5 bases). This CDR3 is 15 amino acids long. Trimming removed 5 bases from V and 0 bases from J, with 12 bases in between. CDR1 is SNHLY, CDR2 FYNNEI, per germline. The DNA of the CDR3 is TGTGCCAGCAGTCCAATGCGGACTAGCACAGATACGCAGTATTTT. The encoded protein is CASSPMRTSTDTQYF. Together with reference TRBV2 and TRBJ2-3, the CDR3 gives the full variable domain: EPEVTQTPSHQVTQMGQEVILRCVPISNHLYFYWYRQILGQKVEFLVSFYNNEISEKSEIFDDQFSVERPDGSNFTLKIRSTKLEDSAMYFCASSPMRTSTDTQYFGPGTRLTVL.

A note on this clone: The same CDR3 is also encoded by other DNA sequences in this sample. The chain is built from TRBV5-1 and TRBJ2-7, with 11 bases lining up with TRBD1. CDR3 length equals 14 residues. J gave up 4 bases and V 4 bases, and 4 bases lay outside the gene matches. Germline assignment: CDR1 SGHRS and CDR2 YFSETQ. For the CDR3, the DNA is TGCGCCAGCAGCCCCGGGACAGGGGGTTACGAGCAGTACTTC. Translation: CASSPGTGGYEQYF.

This clone was seen a handful of times. The chain employs TRBV30 and TRBJ2-3, with D possibly matching TRBD2 (6 bases). V was shortened by 1 base and J by 10 bases, with 12 bases between the two germline ends. The CDR3 covers 12 residues. CDR1 is GTSNPN and CDR2 is SVGIG in the germline V gene (reference sequence). The CDR3 DNA is TGTGCCTGGAGTGATAGCGGTAACGCGCAGTATTTT. This codes for CAWSDSGNAQYF.

The chain recombines TRBV9 with TRBJ2-3, with a tentative D call TRBD2 (6 bases). The germline V and J ends were trimmed by 5 bases and 5 bases, with 18 bases remaining between them. Germline V gene lookup returns CDR1 SGDLS and CDR2 YYNGEE. The CDR3 covers 15 residues. For the CDR3, the DNA is TGTGCCAGCAGTCATCAGGGACTCCTCGGAGATACGCAGTATTTT. Amino acid sequence: CASSHQGLLGDTQYF.

The chain carries TRBV27 and TRBJ2-3; D gene ambiguous. Germline CDR1 MNHEY, CDR2 SMNVEV (reference sequence). The V and J ends lost 2 bases and 4 bases respectively, with 10 bases between them. The CDR3 runs to 14 residues. The CDR3, as DNA: TGTGCCAGCAGTTTAGTGTGGGGTTCAGATACGCAGTATTTT. Translated, it gives CASSLVWGSDTQYF.

This sequence joins TRBV19 and TRBJ2-7, with no clear D. This CDR3 is built from 13 residues. Germline CDR1 LNHDA, CDR2 SQIVND (reference sequence). V lost 5 bases to trimming and J lost 3 bases, with 11 bases between them. The CDR3 DNA sequence: TGTGCCAGTAGTGCAGCCACGAACTACGAGCAGTACTTC. Translated: CASSAATNYEQYF.

As to this clone: This same CDR3 is encoded by further DNA sequences in the sample. J is TRBJ1-1 and V is TRBV19, with a weak D call TRBD1 (5 bases). CDR1 is LNHDA, CDR2 SQIVND, per germline (reference sequence). The CDR3 consists of 14 residues. V lost 3 bases and J 0 bases, leaving 8 bases between the germline ends. The chain's CDR3 is CASSIQGLNTEAFF. The DNA for the CDR3 is TGTGCCAGTAGTATCCAGGGTTTGAACACTGAAGCTTTCTTT.

The V call is TRBV7-8, the J call TRBJ2-3; D call uncertain. This CDR3 contains 14 residues. CDR1 and CDR2 from the germline V gene are SGHVS and FQNEAQ. V shed 4 bases and J shed 4 bases, with 12 bases lying between them. DNA of the CDR3: TGTGCCAGCAGCTCCCGTCGGCCCCCAGATACGCAGTATTTT. This translates into CASSSRRPPDTQYF.

The gene calls are TRBV4-1 and TRBJ2-2; 8 positions match TRBD2. Germline-derived CDR1 and CDR2 are MGHRA and YSYEKL. The J segment lost 6 bases and the V segment lost 0 bases, leaving 9 bases of the junction unmatched. The length of the CDR3 is 17 residues. CDR3 region: CASSQEPGLGSSGELFF. The CDR3 bases are TGCGCCAGCAGCCAAGAACCGGGACTAGGGTCTTCCGGGGAGCTGTTTTTT.

This chain uses TRBV19 with TRBJ2-7; 9 bases line up with TRBD1. The CDR3 loop spans 16 amino acids. Germline lookup yields CDR1 LNHDA and CDR2 SQIVND (reference sequence). Trimming cost V 1 base and J 1 base; bases outside gene matches: 5. CDR3 sequence: CASSIAGTGNSYEQYF. DNA for the CDR3: TGTGCCAGTAGTATAGCGGGGACAGGGAATTCCTACGAGCAGTACTTC.

The chain has TRBV10-3 and TRBJ2-2; no firm D call. CDR1 and CDR2 from the germline V gene are ENHRY and SYGVKD. This CDR3 comprises 15 residues. V gave up 3 bases and J gave up 1 base, with 9 bases separating them. CDR3 sequence (DNA): TGTGCCATCAGTGACCTCGCCGGGAACACCGGGGAGCTGTTTTTT. It yields the protein CAISDLAGNTGELFF.